The 10 T cell receptor beta chains presented below share a single source sample, sequenced in a study of cytomegalovirus exposure and HLA in healthy donors. PCR employed 60 Vbeta and 13 Jbeta primers. Here immunoSEQ multiplex PCR was the method, and the copy in TCRdb shows in-frame clones only, minus some. The sample holds tens of thousands of clones, about 70% seen once. The sample consisted of PBMCs. These receptors all come from a woman in her twenties or thirties in good health and CMV-seronegative.

The rearrangement uses TRBV6-5 and TRBJ2-1, with a weak D call TRBD1 (6 bases). Germline CDR1 MNHEY, CDR2 SVGAGI. This CDR3 is built from 13 residues. Deletions cut 5 bases from V and 5 bases from J, with 10 bases between. The CDR3 loop reads CASSRTVHNEQFF. The CDR3 nucleotides are TGTGCCAGCAGTCGGACAGTACACAATGAGCAGTTCTTC.

The V gene is TRBV2, the J gene TRBJ1-5; the D is unclear. The CDR3 totals 14 residues. Looked up from germline, CDR1 is SNHLY and CDR2 is FYNNEI. V gave up 3 bases and J gave up 0 bases, with 6 bases separating them. The CDR3 reads CASSDTVSNQPQHF. The DNA for the CDR3 is TGTGCCAGCAGTGATACAGTTAGCAATCAGCCCCAGCATTTT.

The chain joins TRBV6-4 to TRBJ1-5; 10 nucleotides match TRBD1. The CDR3 loop spans 16 amino acids. Germline CDR1 reads MRHNA; CDR2 reads SNTAGT. The V segment lost 3 bases and the J segment 2 bases; nucleotides outside the gene matches: 4. CDR3 nucleotide sequence: TGTGCCAGCAGTGAAACCGGGACAGGGGGCAATCAGCCCCAGCATTTT. It encodes CASSETGTGGNQPQHF.

The chain couples TRBV25-1 to TRBJ2-1, with TRBD2 identical over 11 bases. The V gene's germline CDR1 is MGHDK and CDR2 SYGVNS. V dropped 4 bases and J dropped 6; count of bases not matched to a gene: 8. This CDR3 is built from 16 residues. This chain's CDR3 is CASSGYLAGGPNEQFF. In DNA form, the CDR3 reads TGTGCCAGCAGTGGATATTTAGCGGGGGGGCCCAATGAGCAGTTCTTC. The full variable domain, in which reference TRBV25-1 and TRBJ2-1 provide the parts outside the CDR3, is EADIYQTPRYLVIGTGKKITLECSQTMGHDKMYWYQQDPGMELHLIHYSYGVNSTEKGDLSSESTVSRIRTEHFPLTLESARPSHTSQYLCASSGYLAGGPNEQFFGPGTRLTVL.

CDR3 residues: CASSRTGVGQETQYF. CDR3 nucleotide sequence: TGTGCCAGCAGCCGTACAGGGGTGGGACAAGAGACCCAGTACTTC. V and J are TRBV5-6 and TRBJ2-5; 7 positions agree with TRBD1. Trimming at V came to 4 bases and at J to 2 bases, leaving 8 bases not matched to a gene. Germline values: CDR1 SGHDT, CDR2 YYEEEE. The CDR3 is made up of 15 amino acids.

The rearrangement joins TRBV7-3 to TRBJ1-5, with D tentatively TRBD1 (5 bases). Germline assignment: CDR1 SGHTA and CDR2 FQGTGA. The CDR3 consists of 15 residues. V was pared by 0 bases and J by 2 bases, with 8 bases between. CDR3 protein: CASSLTPGRNQPQHF. The CDR3 DNA sequence: TGTGCCAGCAGCTTAACGCCAGGGCGCAATCAGCCCCAGCATTTT.

This chain links TRBV7-9 with TRBJ1-6; 7 bases fit TRBD1. V was pared by 6 bases and J by 6 bases, with 5 bases of the junction left unmatched. Germline V gene sequence: CDR1 SEHNR, CDR2 FQNEAQ (reference sequence). The CDR3 spans 14 residues. CDR3 bases: TGTGCCAGCAGTACAGGGGTTACTAATTCACCCCTCCACTTT. As protein: CASSTGVTNSPLHF.

This clone was counted a few times. CDR3 sequence: CASSSGQGNQHIQYF. Written as DNA, the CDR3 is TGTGCCAGCAGCTCGGGACAGGGGAATCAACACATTCAGTACTTC. The V call is TRBV5-5, the J call TRBJ2-4, with 10 bases aligning to TRBD1. CDR3 length equals 15 residues. Germline V gene lookup returns CDR1 SGHKS and CDR2 YYEKEE (reference sequence). The V gene end was trimmed by 3 bases and the J gene end by 8 bases; junction bases not matched to a gene: 8. The full variable domain, in which reference TRBV5-5 and TRBJ2-4 provide the parts outside the CDR3, is DAGVTQSPTHLIKTRGQQVTLRCSPISGHKSVSWYQQVLGQGPQFIFQYYEKEERGRGNFPDRFSARQFPNYSSELNVNALLLGDSALYLCASSSGQGNQHIQYFGAGTRLSVL.

The V and J genes are TRBV10-3 and TRBJ2-1; a possible D gene is TRBD2 (6 bases). V lost 2 bases to trimming and J lost 8 bases, with 10 bases between them. CDR1 and CDR2 (germline): ENHRY, SYGVKD. The CDR3 totals 13 residues. The CDR3 region is CAISESSGHEQFF. In DNA form, the CDR3 reads TGTGCCATCAGTGAGAGTAGCGGCCATGAGCAGTTCTTC.

This clone was recorded at least ten times. The CDR3 spells CAISESTGSPNQPQHF. The CDR3 nucleotides are TGTGCCATCAGTGAGTCGACCGGGTCACCCAATCAGCCCCAGCATTTT. This chain joins TRBV10-3 and TRBJ1-5; D call uncertain. The V gene lost 0 bases and the J gene lost 3 bases, with 12 bases spanning the gap. CDR3 length: 16 amino acids. Germline V gene sequence: CDR1 ENHRY, CDR2 SYGVKD.